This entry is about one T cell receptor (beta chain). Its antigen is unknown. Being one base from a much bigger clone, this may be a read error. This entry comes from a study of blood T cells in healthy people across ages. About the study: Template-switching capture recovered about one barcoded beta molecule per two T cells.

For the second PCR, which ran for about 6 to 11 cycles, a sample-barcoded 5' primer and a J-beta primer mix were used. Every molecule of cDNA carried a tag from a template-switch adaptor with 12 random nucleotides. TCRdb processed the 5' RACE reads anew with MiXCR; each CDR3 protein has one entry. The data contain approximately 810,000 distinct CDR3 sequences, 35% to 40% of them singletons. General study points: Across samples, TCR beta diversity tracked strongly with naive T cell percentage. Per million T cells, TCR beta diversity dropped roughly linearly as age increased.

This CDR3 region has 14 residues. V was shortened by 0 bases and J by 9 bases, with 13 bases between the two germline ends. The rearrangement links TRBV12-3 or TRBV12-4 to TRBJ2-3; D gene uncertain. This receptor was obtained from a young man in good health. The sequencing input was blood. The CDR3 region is CASSLAPLGETQYF. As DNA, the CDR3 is TGTGCCAGCAGTTTAGCCCCTCTTGGGGAAACGCAGTATTTT.